Sequencing of this T cell receptor beta chain was carried out in a study of cytomegalovirus exposure and HLA in healthy donors. Primers: 60 Vbeta forward and 13 Jbeta reverse. This table comes from immunoSEQ multiplex PCR, and its TCRdb copy is limited to in-frame clones, with some not included. The sample includes roughly 150,000 clones, over 75% of them seen just once. Per germline, CDR1 MNHNY and CDR2 SVGAGI (reference sequence). The CDR3 contains 14 residues. V shed 10 bases and J 7 bases; nucleotides not matched to a gene: 10. This chain connects TRBV6-6 to TRBJ1-2, with 12 nucleotides matching TRBD1. This sequence was found in a man aged 50 to 59 in good health and CMV-seropositive. The sample consisted of PBMCs. The CDR3 here is CATDRDRGRSGYTF. The CDR3, as DNA: TGTGCCACCGACCGGGACAGGGGGCGGAGTGGCTACACCTTC.